This TCR beta chain is from a study of blood T cell repertoires in COVID-19. Study overall: Samples taken during acute and convalescent COVID-19 were collected in the United States, Italy and Spain. T cells, B-cell-depleted T cells, or PBMCs supplied cDNA or gDNA.

The CDR3 is 16 amino acids. With 3 bases clipped from V and 3 bases from J, the junction kept 10 bases outside the gene matches. Germline-derived CDR1 and CDR2 are LNHDA and SQIVND (reference sequence). In the authors' methods: Estimation of nucleated cell counts was performed using reference gene primer amplification. The data were produced by immunoSEQ multiplex PCR, yet TCRdb's version contains in-frame clones alone and is incomplete. From that table come the V and J calls and clone size; the DNA was used to work out D and trimming. The data show about 100,000 clones, 80% seen once. The chain couples TRBV19 to TRBJ1-1; 7 nucleotides match TRBD1. The source of this sequence is an older man with acute or convalescent COVID-19. Sample: peripheral blood. This CDR3 reads CASSMDIGGRDTEAFF. CDR3 bases: TGTGCCAGTAGTATGGACATAGGGGGCCGAGACACTGAAGCTTTCTTT.